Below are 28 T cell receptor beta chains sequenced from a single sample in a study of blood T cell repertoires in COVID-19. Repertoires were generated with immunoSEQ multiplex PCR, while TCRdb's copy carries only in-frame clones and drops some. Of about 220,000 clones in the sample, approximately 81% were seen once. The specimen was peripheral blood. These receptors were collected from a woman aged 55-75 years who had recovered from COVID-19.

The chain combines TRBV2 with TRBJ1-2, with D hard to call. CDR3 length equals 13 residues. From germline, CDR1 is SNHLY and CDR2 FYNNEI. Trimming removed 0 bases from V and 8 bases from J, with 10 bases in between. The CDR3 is CASSEARESGYTF. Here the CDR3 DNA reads TGTGCCAGCAGTGAAGCGAGGGAGAGCGGCTACACCTTC.

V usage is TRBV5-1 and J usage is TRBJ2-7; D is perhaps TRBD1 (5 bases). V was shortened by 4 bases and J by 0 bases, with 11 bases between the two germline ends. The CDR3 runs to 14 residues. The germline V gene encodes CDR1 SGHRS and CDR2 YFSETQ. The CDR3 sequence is CASSDPGYSYEQYF. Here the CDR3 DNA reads TGCGCCAGCAGCGATCCAGGGTACTCCTACGAGCAGTACTTC.

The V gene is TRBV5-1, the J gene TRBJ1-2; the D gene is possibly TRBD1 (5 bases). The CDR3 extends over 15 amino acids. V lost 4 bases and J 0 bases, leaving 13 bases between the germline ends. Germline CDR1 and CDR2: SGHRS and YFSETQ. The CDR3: CASSAAGPANYGYTF. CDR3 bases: TGCGCCAGCAGCGCGGCGGGGCCAGCTAACTATGGCTACACCTTC.

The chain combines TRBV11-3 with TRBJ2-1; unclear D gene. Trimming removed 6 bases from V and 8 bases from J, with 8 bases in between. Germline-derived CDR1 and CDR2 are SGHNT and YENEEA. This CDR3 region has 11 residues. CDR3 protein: CASSESHEQFF. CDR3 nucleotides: TGTGCCAGCAGTGAAAGCCATGAGCAGTTCTTC.

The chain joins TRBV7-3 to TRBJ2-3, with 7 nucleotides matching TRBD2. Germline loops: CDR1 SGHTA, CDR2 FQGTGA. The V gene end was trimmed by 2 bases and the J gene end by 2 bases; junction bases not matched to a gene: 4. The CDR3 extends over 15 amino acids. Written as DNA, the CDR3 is TGTGCCAGCAGCTTACCTAGCGGCTACACAGATACGCAGTATTTT. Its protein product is CASSLPSGYTDTQYF.

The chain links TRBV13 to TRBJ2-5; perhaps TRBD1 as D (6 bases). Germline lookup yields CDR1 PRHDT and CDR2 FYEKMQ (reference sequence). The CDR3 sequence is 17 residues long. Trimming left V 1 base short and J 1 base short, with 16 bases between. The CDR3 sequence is CASSLVLAGVGQETQYF. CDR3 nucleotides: TGTGCCAGCAGCTTAGTACTCGCAGGGGTAGGCCAAGAGACCCAGTACTTC.

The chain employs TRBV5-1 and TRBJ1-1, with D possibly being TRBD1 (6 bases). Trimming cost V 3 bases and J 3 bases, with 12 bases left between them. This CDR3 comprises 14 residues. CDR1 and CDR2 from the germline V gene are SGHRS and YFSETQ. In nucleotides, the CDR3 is TGCGCCAGCAGCTCCACAGGGCGTGACACTGAAGCTTTCTTT. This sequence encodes CASSSTGRDTEAFF.

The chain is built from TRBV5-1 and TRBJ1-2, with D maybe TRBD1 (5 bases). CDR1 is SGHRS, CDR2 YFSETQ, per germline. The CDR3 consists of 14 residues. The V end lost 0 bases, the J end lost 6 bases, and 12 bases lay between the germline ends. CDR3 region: CASSLGAGPHGYTF. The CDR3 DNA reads TGCGCCAGCAGCTTGGGGGCAGGGCCCCATGGCTACACCTTC.

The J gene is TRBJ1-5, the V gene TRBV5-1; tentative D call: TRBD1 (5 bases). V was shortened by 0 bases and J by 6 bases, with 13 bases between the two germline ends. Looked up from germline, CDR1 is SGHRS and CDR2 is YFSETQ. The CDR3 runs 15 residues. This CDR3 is CASSLGGGEAQPQHF. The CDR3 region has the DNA TGCGCCAGCAGCTTGGGGGGGGGAGAGGCTCAGCCCCAGCATTTT.

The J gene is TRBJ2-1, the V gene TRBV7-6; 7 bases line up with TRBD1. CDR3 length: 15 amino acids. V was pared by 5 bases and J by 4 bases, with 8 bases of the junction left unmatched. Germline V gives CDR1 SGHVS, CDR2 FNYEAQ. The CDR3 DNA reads TGTGCCAGCAGCCTCCAGGGGGATGGTTACAATGAGCAGTTCTTC. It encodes CASSLQGDGYNEQFF. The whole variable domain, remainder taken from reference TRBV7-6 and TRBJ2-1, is GAGVSQSPRYKVTKRGQDVALRCDPISGHVSLYWYRQALGQGPEFLTYFNYEAQQDKSGLPNDRFSAERPEGSISTLTIQRTEQRDSAMYRCASSLQGDGYNEQFFGPGTRLTVL.

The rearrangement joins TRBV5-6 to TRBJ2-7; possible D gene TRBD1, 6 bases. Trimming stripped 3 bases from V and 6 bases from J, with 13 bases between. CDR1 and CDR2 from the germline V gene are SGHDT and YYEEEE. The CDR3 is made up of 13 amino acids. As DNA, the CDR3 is TGTGCCAGCAGCTGGGGGCAGGGGAGCGAGCAGTACTTC. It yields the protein CASSWGQGSEQYF.

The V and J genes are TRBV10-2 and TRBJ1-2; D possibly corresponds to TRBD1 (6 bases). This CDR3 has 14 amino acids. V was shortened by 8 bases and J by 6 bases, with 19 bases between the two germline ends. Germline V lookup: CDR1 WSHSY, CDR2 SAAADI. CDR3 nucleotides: TGCGCCAGCGGGGAGGGACACCCCAACGATGGCTACACCTTC. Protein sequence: CASGEGHPNDGYTF.

The CDR3 region is CASSDIQGSGVNQPQHF. The CDR3, as DNA: TGCGCCAGCAGTGACATACAGGGCTCCGGGGTTAATCAGCCCCAGCATTTT. The chain is built from TRBV10-2 and TRBJ1-5; perhaps TRBD1 as D (6 bases). V lost 3 bases and J lost 4, with 19 bases in between. The CDR3 is 17 residues long. Germline CDR1 reads WSHSY; CDR2 reads SAAADI.

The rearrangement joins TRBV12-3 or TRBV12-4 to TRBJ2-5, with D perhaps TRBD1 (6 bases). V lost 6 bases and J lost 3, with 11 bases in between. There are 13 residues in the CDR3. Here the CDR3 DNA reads TGTGCCAGCAGGCTACAGGGCGAAGAGACCCAGTACTTC. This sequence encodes CASRLQGEETQYF.

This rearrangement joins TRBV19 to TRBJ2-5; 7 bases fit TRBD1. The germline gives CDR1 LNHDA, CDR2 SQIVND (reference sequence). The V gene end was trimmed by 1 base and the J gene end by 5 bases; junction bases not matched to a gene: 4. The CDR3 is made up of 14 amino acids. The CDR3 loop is CASSIVGTEETQYF. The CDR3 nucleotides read TGTGCCAGTAGTATAGTTGGGACAGAGGAGACCCAGTACTTC.

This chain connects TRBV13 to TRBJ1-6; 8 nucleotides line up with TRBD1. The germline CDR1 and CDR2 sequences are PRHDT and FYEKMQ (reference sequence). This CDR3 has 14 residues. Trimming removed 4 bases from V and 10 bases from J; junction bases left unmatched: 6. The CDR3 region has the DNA TGTGCCAGCAGCTCTGGACAGGGCGGGTCACCCCTCCACTTT. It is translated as CASSSGQGGSPLHF.

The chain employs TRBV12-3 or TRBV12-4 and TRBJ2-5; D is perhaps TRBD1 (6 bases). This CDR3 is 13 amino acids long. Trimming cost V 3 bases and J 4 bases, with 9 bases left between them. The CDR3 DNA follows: TGTGCCAGCAGTTTGGGCAGGGGAGAGACCCAGTACTTC. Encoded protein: CASSLGRGETQYF.

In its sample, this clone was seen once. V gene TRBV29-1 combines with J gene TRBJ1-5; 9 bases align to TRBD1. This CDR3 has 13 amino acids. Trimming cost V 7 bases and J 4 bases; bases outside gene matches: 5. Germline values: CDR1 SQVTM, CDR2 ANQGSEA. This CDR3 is CSAVTGGNQPQHF. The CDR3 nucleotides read TGCAGCGCTGTGACAGGGGGTAATCAGCCCCAGCATTTT.

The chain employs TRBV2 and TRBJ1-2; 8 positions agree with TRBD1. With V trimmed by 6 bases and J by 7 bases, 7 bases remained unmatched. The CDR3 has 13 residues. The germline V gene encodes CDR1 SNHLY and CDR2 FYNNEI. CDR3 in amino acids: CASSVDRASGYTF. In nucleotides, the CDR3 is TGTGCCAGCAGCGTGGACAGGGCTAGTGGCTACACCTTC.

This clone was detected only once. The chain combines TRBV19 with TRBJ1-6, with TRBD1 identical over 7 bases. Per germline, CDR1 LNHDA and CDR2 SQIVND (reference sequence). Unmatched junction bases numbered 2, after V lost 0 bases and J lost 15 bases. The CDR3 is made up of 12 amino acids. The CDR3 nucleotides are TGTGCCAGTAGTATAGAGGGGACAGACCTCCACTTT. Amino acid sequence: CASSIEGTDLHF.

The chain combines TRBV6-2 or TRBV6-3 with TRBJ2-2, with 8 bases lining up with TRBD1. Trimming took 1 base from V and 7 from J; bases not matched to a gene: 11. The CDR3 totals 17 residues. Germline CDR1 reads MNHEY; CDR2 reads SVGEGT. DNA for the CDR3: TGTGCCAGCAGTTACTTGACGGGACAGGCGCTGGTCGGGGAGCTGTTTTTT. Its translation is CASSYLTGQALVGELFF.

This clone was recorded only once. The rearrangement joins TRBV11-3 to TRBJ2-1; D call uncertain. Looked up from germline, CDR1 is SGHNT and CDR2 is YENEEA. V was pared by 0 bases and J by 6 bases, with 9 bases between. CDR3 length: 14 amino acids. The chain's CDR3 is CASSLDRRINEQFF. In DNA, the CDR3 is TGTGCCAGCAGCTTAGATCGCAGGATCAATGAGCAGTTCTTC.

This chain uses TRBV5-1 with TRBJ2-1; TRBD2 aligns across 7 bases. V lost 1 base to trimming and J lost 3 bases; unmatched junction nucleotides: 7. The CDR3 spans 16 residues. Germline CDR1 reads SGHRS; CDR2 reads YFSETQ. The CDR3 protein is CASSLLAGHRYNEQFF. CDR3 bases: TGCGCCAGCAGCTTGTTAGCGGGTCACCGCTACAATGAGCAGTTCTTC.

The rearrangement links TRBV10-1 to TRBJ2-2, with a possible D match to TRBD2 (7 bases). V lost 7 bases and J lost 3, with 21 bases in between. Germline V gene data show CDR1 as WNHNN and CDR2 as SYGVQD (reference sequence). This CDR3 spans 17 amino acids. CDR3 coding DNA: TGCGCCAGCACCCCCCGGGGGGCGCAGCCACACACCGGGGAGCTGTTTTTT. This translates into CASTPRGAQPHTGELFF.

CDR3 DNA: TGTGCCACCAGTGATTTCCCGGGACAGGGGGATCAGCCCCAGCATTTT. It encodes CATSDFPGQGDQPQHF. The rearrangement uses TRBV24-1 and TRBJ1-5; 11 bases map to TRBD1. Germline CDR1 KGHDR, CDR2 SFDVKD. Trimming took 1 base from V and 5 from J; bases not matched to a gene: 3. The CDR3 is made up of 16 amino acids.

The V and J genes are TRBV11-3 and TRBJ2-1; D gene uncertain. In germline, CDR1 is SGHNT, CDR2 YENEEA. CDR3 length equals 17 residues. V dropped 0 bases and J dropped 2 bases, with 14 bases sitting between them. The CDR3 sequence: CASSLDRVGATYNEQFF. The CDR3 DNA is TGTGCCAGCAGCTTAGATCGGGTTGGCGCCACCTACAATGAGCAGTTCTTC. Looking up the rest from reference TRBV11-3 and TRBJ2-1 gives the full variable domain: EAGVVQSPRYKIIEKKQPVAFWCNPISGHNTLYWYLQNLGQGPELLIRYENEEAVDDSQLPKDRFSAERLKGVDSTLKIQPAELGDSAVYLCASSLDRVGATYNEQFFGPGTRLTVL.

The CDR3 here is CASSPYRQGVDGYTF. CDR3 DNA: TGTGCCAGCTCACCGTACCGACAGGGGGTAGATGGCTACACCTTC. The V gene is TRBV18, the J gene TRBJ1-2; 9 bases align to TRBD1. This CDR3 spans 15 amino acids. Looked up from germline, CDR1 is KGHSH and CDR2 is LQKENI. V lost 3 bases to trimming and J lost 6 bases; unmatched junction nucleotides: 8.

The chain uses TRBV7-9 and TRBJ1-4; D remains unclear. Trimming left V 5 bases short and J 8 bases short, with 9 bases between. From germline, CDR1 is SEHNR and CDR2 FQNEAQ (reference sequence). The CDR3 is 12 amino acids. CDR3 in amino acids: CASSPRAEKLFF. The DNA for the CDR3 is TGTGCCAGCAGCCCCAGAGCGGAAAAACTGTTTTTT.